This passage covers 7 T cell receptor beta chains from one sample sequenced in a study of blood T cells in healthy people across ages. Through a sample-barcoded 5' primer and a J-beta primer mix, a second PCR was run for roughly 7 to 12 cycles. TCRdb re-called the 5' RACE reads through MiXCR, storing one row per CDR3 protein. The sample shows hundreds of thousands of distinct CDR3 sequences, around 36% of them seen only once. The specimen was blood. The receptors stem from a man aged 18-30 years in good health.

This chain links TRBV20-1 with TRBJ2-7; D may be TRBD2 (6 bases). V dropped 0 bases and J dropped 1 base, with 13 bases sitting between them. The CDR3 sequence is 15 residues long. In germline, CDR1 is DFQATT, CDR2 SNEGSKA (reference sequence). CDR3 region: CSARDRTGTSYEQYF. As DNA, the CDR3 is TGCAGTGCTAGAGATCGGACTGGGACTTCCTACGAGCAGTACTTC.

V and J are TRBV5-1 and TRBJ2-3; D ambiguous. V was clipped by 4 bases and J by 4 bases, with 16 bases between them. The CDR3 covers 15 residues. CDR1 is SGHRS, CDR2 YFSETQ, per germline. The CDR3 is CASSPGVVIADTQYF. The CDR3 coding sequence is TGCGCCAGCAGCCCTGGGGTAGTTATCGCAGATACGCAGTATTTT.

In the case of this clonotype: A read error may account for a junction end that differs from germline. V gene TRBV7-9 combines with J gene TRBJ1-2; 7 bases align to TRBD1. The CDR3 length is 15 residues. Germline V gene lookup returns CDR1 SEHNR and CDR2 FQNEAQ (reference sequence). CDR3 protein: CVSSSTGIRNYGYTF. CDR3 DNA: TGTGTCAGCAGCTCGACAGGGATCAGAAACTATGGCTACACCTTC.

The chain joins TRBV6-2 or TRBV6-3 to TRBJ1-6; D is uncertain. Germline V lookup: CDR1 MNHEY, CDR2 SVGEGT. Trimming left V 5 bases short and J 10 bases short, with 12 bases between. CDR3 length: 13 amino acids. The CDR3 here is CASSDGIESPLHF. The DNA for the CDR3 is TGTGCCAGCAGTGACGGTATCGAATCACCCCTCCACTTT.

The chain couples TRBV7-7 to TRBJ2-2; 7 bases are shared with TRBD1. Trimming at V came to 1 base and at J to 7 bases, leaving 3 bases not matched to a gene. Germline V gene sequence: CDR1 SSHAT, CDR2 FNYEAQ (reference sequence). The CDR3 has 14 residues. The DNA for the CDR3 is TGTGCCAGCAGCTTAGAGGGGGCTGTCGGGGAGCTGTTTTTT. Protein sequence: CASSLEGAVGELFF.

There are a few counts of this clonotype. The J gene is TRBJ2-5, the V gene TRBV7-2; perhaps TRBD2 as D (6 bases). V was pared by 3 bases and J by 11 bases, with 19 bases between. The CDR3 totals 14 residues. From germline, CDR1 is SGHTA and CDR2 FQGNSA. The CDR3 coding sequence is TGTGCCAGCAGCTTGGGGGGACGCCGACGGGAGCAGTACTTC. It encodes CASSLGGRRREQYF.

This clonotype was seen more than once but under ten times. The rearrangement joins TRBV7-2 to TRBJ2-1, with TRBD2 as a possible D gene (5 bases). The V end was cut by 4 bases, the J end by 0 bases, with 10 bases between. Looked up from germline, CDR1 is SGHTA and CDR2 is FQGNSA. This CDR3 spans 15 amino acids. The CDR3 spells CASSSGMSSYNEQFF. For the CDR3, the DNA is TGTGCCAGCAGCTCCGGGATGAGCTCCTACAATGAGCAGTTCTTC.